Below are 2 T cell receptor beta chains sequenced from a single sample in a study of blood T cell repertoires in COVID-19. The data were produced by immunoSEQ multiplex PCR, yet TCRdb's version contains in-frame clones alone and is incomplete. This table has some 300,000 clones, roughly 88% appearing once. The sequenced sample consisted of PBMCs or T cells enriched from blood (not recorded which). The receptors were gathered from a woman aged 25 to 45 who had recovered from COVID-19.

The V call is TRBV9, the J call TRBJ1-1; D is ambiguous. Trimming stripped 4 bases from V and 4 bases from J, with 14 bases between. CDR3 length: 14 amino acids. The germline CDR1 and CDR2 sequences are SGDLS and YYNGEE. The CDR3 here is CASSPEGTGTEAFF. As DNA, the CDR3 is TGTGCCAGCAGCCCAGAGGGCACGGGCACTGAAGCTTTCTTT.

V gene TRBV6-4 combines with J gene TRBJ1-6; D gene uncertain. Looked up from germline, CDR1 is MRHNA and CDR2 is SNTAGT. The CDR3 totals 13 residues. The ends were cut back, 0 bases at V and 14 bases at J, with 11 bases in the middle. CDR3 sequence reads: CASSDSNRGTLHF. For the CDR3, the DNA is TGTGCCAGCAGTGACTCGAACAGAGGGACCCTCCACTTT.